These 5 T cell receptor beta chains share one sample of origin, sequenced in a study of vaccination effects on CD4 cells after COVID-19. For these receptors, no antigen is known. Before sequencing took place, the ViraFEST assay used viral peptide pools to expand antigen-specific CD4+ T cells. Subsequent to a culture period of about ten days, CD4+ T cells were isolated. The individual was infected with SARS-CoV-2 between March and December 2020, as confirmed by PCR. It was two doses of either the BNT162b2 or mRNA-1273 vaccine that participants received. Using immunoSEQ multiplex PCR, the repertoire was profiled, and TCRdb retains in-frame clones only, with some absent. The sample lists 11,000 to 15,000 clones; less than 85% were seen once. This material consisted of CD4+ T cells from PBMCs cultured with SARS-CoV-2 spike peptides, taken after COVID-19 vaccination. These receptors were collected from a human donor who had a prior SARS-CoV-2 infection.

The rearrangement joins TRBV5-4 to TRBJ2-7; 13 positions match TRBD2. CDR3 length: 16 residues. From germline, CDR1 is SGHNT and CDR2 YYREEE (reference sequence). V lost 4 bases to trimming and J lost 2 bases; unmatched junction nucleotides: 6. CDR3 sequence (DNA): TGTGCCAGCAGCACCGGACTAGCGGGAGCACCCTACGAGCAGTACTTC. This translates into CASSTGLAGAPYEQYF.

This clone was counted a few times. This chain uses TRBV2 with TRBJ2-7; unclear D gene. This CDR3 is built from 13 residues. Germline V gene lookup returns CDR1 SNHLY and CDR2 FYNNEI. Trimming removed 7 bases from V and 6 bases from J, with 16 bases in between. The CDR3, as DNA: TGTGCCAGCAAGGACCTTAGGGTAAGCGAGCAGTACTTC. As protein: CASKDLRVSEQYF.

This chain uses TRBV29-1 with TRBJ2-3; D perhaps matches TRBD1 (6 bases). This CDR3 is built from 15 residues. From germline, CDR1 is SQVTM and CDR2 ANQGSEA. V shed 6 bases and J shed 1 base, with 17 bases lying between them. CDR3 DNA sequence: TGCAGCGTGCTACAGGGCATCCCTGGCACAGATACGCAGTATTTT. The encoded protein is CSVLQGIPGTDTQYF.

J is TRBJ2-1 and V is TRBV20-1, with 7 bases matching TRBD2. Germline V lookup: CDR1 DFQATT, CDR2 SNEGSKA (reference sequence). The CDR3 has 11 residues. The V segment lost 5 bases and the J segment 11 bases; nucleotides outside the gene matches: 6. The chain's CDR3 is CSAYRDYQQFF. The CDR3, as DNA: TGCAGTGCTTACCGGGACTACCAGCAGTTCTTC.

The J gene is TRBJ2-2, the V gene TRBV2; D gene uncertain. The CDR3 has 12 residues. V lost 4 bases, J lost 3 bases, and 3 bases lay in between. Per germline, CDR1 SNHLY and CDR2 FYNNEI. CDR3 nucleotides: TGTGCCAGCAGTGGACACACCGGGGAGCTGTTTTTT. Translating gives CASSGHTGELFF.